This TCR beta chain is drawn from a study of T cells expressing NK-cell markers. With the 5' RACE reads reprocessed, TCRdb shows one record per CDR3 protein and no DNA. The ten top clones account for 1.4% to 1.5%, within a sample of about 430,000 distinct CDR3 sequences. The CDR3 runs 16 residues. Sequencing input: blood T cells: a sorted CD56 or NKG2C T cell subset, CD4+ or CD8+ T cells, or bulk PBMC T cells (not recorded which). The sequence came from a woman between 50 and 59 years old in good health. The rearrangement joins TRBV12-3 or TRBV12-4 to TRBJ1-4; absent DNA, TCRdb's TRBD1 call cannot be checked. The CDR3 sequence: CASSLGDRDMNEKLFF.